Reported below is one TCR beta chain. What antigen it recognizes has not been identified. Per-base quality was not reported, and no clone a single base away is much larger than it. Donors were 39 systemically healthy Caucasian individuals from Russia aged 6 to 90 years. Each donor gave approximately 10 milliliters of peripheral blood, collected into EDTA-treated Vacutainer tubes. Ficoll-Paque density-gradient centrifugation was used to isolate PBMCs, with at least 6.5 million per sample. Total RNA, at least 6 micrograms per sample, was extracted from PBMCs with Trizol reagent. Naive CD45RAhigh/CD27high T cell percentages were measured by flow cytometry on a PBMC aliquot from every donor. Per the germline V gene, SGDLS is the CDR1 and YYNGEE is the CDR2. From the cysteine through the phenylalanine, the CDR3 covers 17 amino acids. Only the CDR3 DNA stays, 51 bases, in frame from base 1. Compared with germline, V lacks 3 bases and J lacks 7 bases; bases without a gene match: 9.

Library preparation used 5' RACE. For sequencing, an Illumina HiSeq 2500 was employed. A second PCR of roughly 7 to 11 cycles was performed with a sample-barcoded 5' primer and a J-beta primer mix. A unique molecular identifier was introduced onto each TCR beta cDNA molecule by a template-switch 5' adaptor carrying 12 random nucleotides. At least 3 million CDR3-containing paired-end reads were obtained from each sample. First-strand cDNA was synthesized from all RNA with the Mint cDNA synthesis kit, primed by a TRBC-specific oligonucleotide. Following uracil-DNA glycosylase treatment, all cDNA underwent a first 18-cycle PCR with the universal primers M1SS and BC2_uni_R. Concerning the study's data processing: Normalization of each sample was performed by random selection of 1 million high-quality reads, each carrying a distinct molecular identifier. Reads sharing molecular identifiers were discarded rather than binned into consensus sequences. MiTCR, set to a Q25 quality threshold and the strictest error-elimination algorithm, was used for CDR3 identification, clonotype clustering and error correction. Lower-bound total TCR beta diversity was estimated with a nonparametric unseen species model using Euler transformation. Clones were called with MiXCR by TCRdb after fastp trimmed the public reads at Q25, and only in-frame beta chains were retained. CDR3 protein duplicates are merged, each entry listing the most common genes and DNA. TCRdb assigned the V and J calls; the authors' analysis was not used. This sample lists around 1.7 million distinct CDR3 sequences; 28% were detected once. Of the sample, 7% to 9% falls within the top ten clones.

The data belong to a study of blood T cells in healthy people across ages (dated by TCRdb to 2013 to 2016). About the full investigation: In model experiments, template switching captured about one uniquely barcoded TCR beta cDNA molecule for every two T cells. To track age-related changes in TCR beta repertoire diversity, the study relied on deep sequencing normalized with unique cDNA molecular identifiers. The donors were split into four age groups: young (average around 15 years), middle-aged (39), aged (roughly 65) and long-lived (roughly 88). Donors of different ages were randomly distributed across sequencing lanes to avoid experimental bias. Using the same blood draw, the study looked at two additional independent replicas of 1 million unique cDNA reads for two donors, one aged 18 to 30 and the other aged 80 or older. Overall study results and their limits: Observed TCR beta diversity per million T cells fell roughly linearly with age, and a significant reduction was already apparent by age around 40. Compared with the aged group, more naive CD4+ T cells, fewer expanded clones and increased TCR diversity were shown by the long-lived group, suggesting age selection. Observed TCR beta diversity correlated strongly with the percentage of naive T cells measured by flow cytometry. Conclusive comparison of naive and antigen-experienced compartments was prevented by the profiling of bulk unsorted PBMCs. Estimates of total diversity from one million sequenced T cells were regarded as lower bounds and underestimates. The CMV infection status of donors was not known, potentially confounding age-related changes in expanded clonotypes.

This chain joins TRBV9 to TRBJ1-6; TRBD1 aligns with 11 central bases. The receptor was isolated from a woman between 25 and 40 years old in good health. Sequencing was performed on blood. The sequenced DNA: TGTGCCAGCAGCGCAGAGGACAGGGGGCCCACCAATTCACCCCTCCACTTT. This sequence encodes CASSAEDRGPTNSPLHF.